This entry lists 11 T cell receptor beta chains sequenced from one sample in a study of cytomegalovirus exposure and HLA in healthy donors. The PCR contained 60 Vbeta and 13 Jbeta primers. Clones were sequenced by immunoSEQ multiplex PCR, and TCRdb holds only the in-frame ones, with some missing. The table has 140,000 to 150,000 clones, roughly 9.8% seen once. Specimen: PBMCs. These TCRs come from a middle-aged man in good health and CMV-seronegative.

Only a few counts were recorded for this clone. Written as DNA, the CDR3 is TGTGCCAGCAGCTTACCCGGGGGACCCCAGCATTTT. Protein sequence: CASSLPGGPQHF. The rearrangement joins TRBV11-1 to TRBJ1-5; possible D gene TRBD1, 5 bases. Germline V lookup: CDR1 SGHAT, CDR2 FQDESV (reference sequence). V lost 2 bases, J lost 10 bases, and 9 bases lay in between. This CDR3 has 12 amino acids.

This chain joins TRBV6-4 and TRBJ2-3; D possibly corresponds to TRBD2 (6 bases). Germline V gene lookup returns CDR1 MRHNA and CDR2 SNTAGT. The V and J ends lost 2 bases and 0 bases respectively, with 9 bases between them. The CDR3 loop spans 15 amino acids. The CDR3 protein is CASSDRGSSTDTQYF. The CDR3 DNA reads TGTGCCAGCAGTGACCGGGGGAGTAGCACAGATACGCAGTATTTT.

CDR3 sequence (DNA): TGTGCCACCAACACCCTTGGGGGACAGGGAGGATACAATGAGCAGTTCTTC. Translation: CATNTLGGQGGYNEQFF. The genes are TRBV15 and TRBJ2-1, with 9 bases matching TRBD1. Trimming at V came to 7 bases and at J to 4 bases, leaving 14 bases not matched to a gene. Germline V gene sequence: CDR1 LNHNV, CDR2 YYDKDF (reference sequence). This CDR3 comprises 17 residues.

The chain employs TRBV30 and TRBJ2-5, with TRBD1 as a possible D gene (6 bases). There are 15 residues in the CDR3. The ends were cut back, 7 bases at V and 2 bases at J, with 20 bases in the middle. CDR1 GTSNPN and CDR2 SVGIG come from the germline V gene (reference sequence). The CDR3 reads CASQGVGAPQETQYF. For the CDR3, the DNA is TGTGCCTCCCAAGGGGTGGGGGCCCCTCAAGAGACCCAGTACTTC.

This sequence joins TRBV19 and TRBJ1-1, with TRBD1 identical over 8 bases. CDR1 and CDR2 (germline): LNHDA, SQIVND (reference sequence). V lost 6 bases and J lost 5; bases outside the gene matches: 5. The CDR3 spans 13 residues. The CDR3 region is CASSRGRGTEAFF. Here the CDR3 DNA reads TGTGCCAGTAGCAGGGGGCGGGGGACTGAAGCTTTCTTT. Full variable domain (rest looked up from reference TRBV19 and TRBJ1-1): DGGITQSPKYLFRKEGQNVTLSCEQNLNHDAMYWYRQDPGQGLRLIYYSQIVNDFQKGDIAEGYSVSREKKESFPLTVTSAQKNPTAFYLCASSRGRGTEAFFGQGTRLTVV.

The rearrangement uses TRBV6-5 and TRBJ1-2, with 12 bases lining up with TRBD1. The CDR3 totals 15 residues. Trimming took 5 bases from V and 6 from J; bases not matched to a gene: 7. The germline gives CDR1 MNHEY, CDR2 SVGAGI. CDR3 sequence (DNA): TGTGCCAGCAGTGGACGGGACAGGGGGCGTAATGGCTACACCTTC. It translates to CASSGRDRGRNGYTF.

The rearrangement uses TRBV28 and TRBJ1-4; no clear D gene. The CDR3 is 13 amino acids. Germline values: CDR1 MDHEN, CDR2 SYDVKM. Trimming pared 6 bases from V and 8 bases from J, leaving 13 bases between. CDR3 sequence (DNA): TGTGCCAGCAGGCGGGAGAGGAGGGAAAAACTGTTTTTT. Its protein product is CASRRERREKLFF.

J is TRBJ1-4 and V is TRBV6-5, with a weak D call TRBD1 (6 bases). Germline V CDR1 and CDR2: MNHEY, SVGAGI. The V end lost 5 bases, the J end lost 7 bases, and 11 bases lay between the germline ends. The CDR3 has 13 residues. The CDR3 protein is CASSQGSGEKLFF. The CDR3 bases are TGTGCCAGCAGTCAGGGGAGTGGTGAAAAACTGTTTTTT.

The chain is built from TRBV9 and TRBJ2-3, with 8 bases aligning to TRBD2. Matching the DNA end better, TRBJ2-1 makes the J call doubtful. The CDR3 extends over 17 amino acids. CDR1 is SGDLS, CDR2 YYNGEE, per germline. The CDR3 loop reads CASSVGMAGGSLNEQFF. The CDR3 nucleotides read TGTGCCAGCAGCGTAGGAATGGCGGGGGGTTCCCTGAATGAGCAGTTCTTC.

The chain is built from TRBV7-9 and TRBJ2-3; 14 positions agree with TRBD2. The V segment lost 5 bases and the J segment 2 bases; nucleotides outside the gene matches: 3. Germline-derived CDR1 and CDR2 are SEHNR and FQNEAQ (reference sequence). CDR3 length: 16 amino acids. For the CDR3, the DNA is TGTGCCAGCAGCGCGGGACTAGCGGGGGCCACAGATACGCAGTATTTT. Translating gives CASSAGLAGATDTQYF.

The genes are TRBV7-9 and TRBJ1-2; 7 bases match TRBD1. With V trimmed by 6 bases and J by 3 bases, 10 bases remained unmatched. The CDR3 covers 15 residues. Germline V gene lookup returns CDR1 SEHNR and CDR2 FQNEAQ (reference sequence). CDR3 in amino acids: CASRNSGGFDYGYTF. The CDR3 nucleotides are TGTGCCAGCAGAAATTCAGGGGGATTCGACTATGGCTACACCTTC.